These 7 T cell receptor beta chains were all obtained from the same sample, sequenced in a study of cytomegalovirus exposure and HLA in healthy donors. PCR was performed using 60 Vbeta and 13 Jbeta primers. Some clones are missing from TCRdb's copy, which holds only in-frame ones; the method was immunoSEQ multiplex PCR. The data hold 200,000 to 250,000 clones, with 76% observed a single time. Sequencing was done on a sample of PBMCs. These receptors were taken from a man aged 18 to 30 in good health and CMV-seronegative.

V is TRBV5-1 and J is TRBJ1-2; 7 bases align to TRBD1. Per the germline V gene, CDR1 is SGHRS and CDR2 is YFSETQ. The V gene end was trimmed by 4 bases and the J gene end by 3 bases; junction bases not matched to a gene: 6. CDR3 length: 14 amino acids. The CDR3 nucleotides read TGCGCCAGCAGCACGACAGGGATGGACTATGGCTACACCTTC. It translates to CASSTTGMDYGYTF.

The J gene is TRBJ1-2, the V gene TRBV7-2; D remains ambiguous. The CDR3 totals 14 residues. Trimming stripped 2 bases from V and 7 bases from J, with 14 bases between. The germline V gene has CDR1 SGHTA and CDR2 FQGNSA. DNA for the CDR3: TGTGCCAGCAGCTTAAGTGTGAGGCAGAGTGGCTACACCTTC. This sequence encodes CASSLSVRQSGYTF.

This clone was recorded a few times. The J gene is TRBJ1-3, the V gene TRBV30, with D perhaps matching TRBD1 (5 bases). Germline CDR1 and CDR2: GTSNPN and SVGIG (reference sequence). The CDR3 spans 13 residues. The ends were cut back, 1 base at V and 4 bases at J, with 8 bases in the middle. CDR3 amino acids: CAWSEGLGNTIYF. In DNA, the CDR3 is TGTGCCTGGAGTGAGGGGCTAGGAAACACCATATATTTT.

This rearrangement joins TRBV4-1 to TRBJ2-5; D uncertain. Germline CDR1 reads MGHRA; CDR2 reads YSYEKL. This CDR3 contains 12 residues. V shed 1 base and J shed 4 bases, with 4 bases lying between them. CDR3 protein: CASSQAGETQYF. As DNA, the CDR3 is TGCGCCAGCAGCCAAGCCGGAGAGACCCAGTACTTC.

The rearrangement links TRBV15 to TRBJ2-3; 9 nucleotides agree with TRBD2. Trimming at V came to 4 bases and at J to 4 bases, leaving 6 bases not matched to a gene. CDR3 size: 15 residues. The V gene's germline CDR1 is LNHNV and CDR2 YYDKDF (reference sequence). Here the CDR3 DNA reads TGTGCCACCAGCATGAGGACTAGCGTCGCAGATACGCAGTATTTT. Translation: CATSMRTSVADTQYF.

The chain carries TRBV30 and TRBJ2-5; tentative D call: TRBD2 (5 bases). The CDR3 is made up of 15 amino acids. Germline loops: CDR1 GTSNPN, CDR2 SVGIG (reference sequence). V shed 3 bases and J shed 4 bases, with 18 bases lying between them. CDR3 in amino acids: CAWSQIGPRGETQYF. CDR3 nucleotides: TGTGCCTGGAGCCAAATCGGGCCCCGGGGAGAGACCCAGTACTTC.

The chain links TRBV5-1 to TRBJ2-5; D gene unclear. Germline lookup yields CDR1 SGHRS and CDR2 YFSETQ. Trimming left V 2 bases short and J 2 bases short, with 13 bases between. This CDR3 has 15 residues. CDR3 DNA: TGCGCCAGCAGCTTCACCCTGAGCGTACAAGAGACCCAGTACTTC. This encodes CASSFTLSVQETQYF.